The T cell receptor beta chain described here comes from a study of human T cells and chemical hapten exposure. Study in general: Slight differences in pooled library volume were the main source of varying TCR yields across samples.

The V gene's germline CDR1 is ENHRY and CDR2 SYGVKD. The CDR3 has 14 residues. V lost 6 bases to trimming and J lost 2 bases, with 12 bases between them. Time point indicated: healthy volunteer bleed at 6 weeks. Whole blood, unfractionated, served as the material for total RNA extraction. The study's library attached unique molecular identifiers to single cDNA molecules. In the source study's methods: Samples ranged from about 23,224 to 700,000 TCRs, with a median of around 100,000. From the RACE reads, TCRdb called clonotypes with MiXCR, one entry per CDR3 protein. TCRdb's processing, not the study's, gives the V and J calls here. The profile shows about 77,000 distinct CDR3 sequences, 8.6% of them singletons. General study findings and limits: DPC sensitization did not alter TCRs above 1 in 1000 frequency.

This clonotype was seen only a few times. Its antigen is still unknown. Source material: whole blood. The chain joins TRBV10-3 to TRBJ2-3; TRBD2 might be the D (5 bases). The TCR was taken from a female donor in good health. Some clones in this sample may be carry-over from other donors' samples. The CDR3 protein is CAISEGADTDTQYF. CDR3 sequence (DNA): TGTGCCATCAGCGAGGGTGCAGACACAGATACGCAGTATTTT.